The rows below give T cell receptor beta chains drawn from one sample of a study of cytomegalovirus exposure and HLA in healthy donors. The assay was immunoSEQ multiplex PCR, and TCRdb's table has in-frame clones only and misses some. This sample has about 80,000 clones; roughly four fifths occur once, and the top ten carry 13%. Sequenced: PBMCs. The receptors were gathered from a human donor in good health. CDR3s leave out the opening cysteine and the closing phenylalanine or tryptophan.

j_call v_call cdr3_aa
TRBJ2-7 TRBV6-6 ASSYWYGTTAYEQY
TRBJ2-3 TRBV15 ATSRDWGQGASQY
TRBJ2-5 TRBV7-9 ASSLASGGEKTQY
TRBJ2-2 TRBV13 ASSPTGTAGELF
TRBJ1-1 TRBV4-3 ASSQERSAGVRQPNTEAF
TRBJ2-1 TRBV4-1 ASSQGLVPFNEQF
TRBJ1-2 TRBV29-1 SVERAGVDYGYT
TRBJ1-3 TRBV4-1 ASSQEDVGAEGNTIY
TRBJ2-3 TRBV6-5 ASRNREKVTDTQY
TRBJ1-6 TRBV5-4 ASSLESGASSPLH
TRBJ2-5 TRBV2 ASSGDRGSTGLMQTQY
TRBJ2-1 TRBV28 ASSLNNNEQF
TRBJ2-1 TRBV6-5 ASSYLTGDEQF
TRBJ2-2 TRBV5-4 ASSLPSGGGTGELF
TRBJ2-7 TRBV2 ASSAGQGNEQY
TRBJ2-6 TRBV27 ASISRGGTGANVLT
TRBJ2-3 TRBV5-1 ASSLGHRDLSTDTQY
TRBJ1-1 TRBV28 ASSLGAPTEAF
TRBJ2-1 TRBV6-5 ATARYSGGPNEQF
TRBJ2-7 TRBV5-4 ASSLPPPNSYEQY
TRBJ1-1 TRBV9 ASSATGSNTEAF
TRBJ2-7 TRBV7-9 ASSLVAGGYEQY
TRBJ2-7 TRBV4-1 ASSQEDRRPYEQY
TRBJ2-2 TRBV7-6 ASSLAQGGTGELF
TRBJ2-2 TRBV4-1 ASRQPGLTNTGELF
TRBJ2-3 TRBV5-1 ASTRGELTYTQY
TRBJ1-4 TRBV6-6 ATLRTTGGLNEKLF
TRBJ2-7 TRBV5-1 ASKLGPDLLGYEQY
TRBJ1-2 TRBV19 ASTNRGRNYGYT
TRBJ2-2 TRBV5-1 ATTPGLAGGYTGELF
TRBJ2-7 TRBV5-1 ASRVRTDDGDEQY
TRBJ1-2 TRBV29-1 SVEDAGMGGYT
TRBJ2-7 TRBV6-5 ASRDRGTYEQY
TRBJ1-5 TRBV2 ASKLSNQPQH
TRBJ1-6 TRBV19 ASSYGQADSPLH
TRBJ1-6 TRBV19 ASSRTDRGNSPLH
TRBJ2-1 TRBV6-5 ASKAGTYSYNEQF
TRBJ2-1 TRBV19 ASKGRGGLYEQF
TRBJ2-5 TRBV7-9 ASSPPGQGALETQY
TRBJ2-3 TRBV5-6 ASSLGGDADTQY
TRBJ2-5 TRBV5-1 ASSSTPGQGDSETQY
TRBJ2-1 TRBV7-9 ASSFAGGFNEQF
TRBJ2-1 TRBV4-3 ASSPLAGENNEQF
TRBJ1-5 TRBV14 ASSQGAVQPQH
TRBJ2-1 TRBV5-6 ASSPRVAGGPNEQF
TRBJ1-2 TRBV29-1 SVERQGVDYGYT
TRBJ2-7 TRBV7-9 ASSLAVQGKY
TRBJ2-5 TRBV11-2 ASSFGRLGKETQY
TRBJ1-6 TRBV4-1 ASSQEGPWDSPLH
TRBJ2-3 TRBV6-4 ASSVGLAGMDTQY
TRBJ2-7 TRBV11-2 ASSLVTGLSYEQY
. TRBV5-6 ASSLWGQGSPYEQY
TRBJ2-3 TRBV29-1 SVRVAPDTQY